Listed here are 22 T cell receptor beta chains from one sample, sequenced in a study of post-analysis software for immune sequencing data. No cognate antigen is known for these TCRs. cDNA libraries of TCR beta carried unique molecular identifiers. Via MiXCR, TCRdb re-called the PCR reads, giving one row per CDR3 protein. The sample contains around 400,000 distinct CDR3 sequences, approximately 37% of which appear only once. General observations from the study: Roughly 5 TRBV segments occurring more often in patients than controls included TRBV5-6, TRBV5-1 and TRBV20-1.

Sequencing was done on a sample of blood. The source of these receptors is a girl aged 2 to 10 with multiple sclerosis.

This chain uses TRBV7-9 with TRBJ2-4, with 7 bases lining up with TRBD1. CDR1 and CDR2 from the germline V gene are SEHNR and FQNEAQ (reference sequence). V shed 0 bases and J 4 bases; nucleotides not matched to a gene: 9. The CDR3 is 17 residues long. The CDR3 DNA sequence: TGTGCCAGCAGCTTAGCCGATAGGGCAGGGGGAAAAAACATTCAGTACTTC. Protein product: CASSLADRAGGKNIQYF.

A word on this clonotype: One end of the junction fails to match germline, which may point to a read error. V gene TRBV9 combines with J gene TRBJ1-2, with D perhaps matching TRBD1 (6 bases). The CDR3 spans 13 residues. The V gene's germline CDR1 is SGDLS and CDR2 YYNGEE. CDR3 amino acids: CASTVQGGYGYTF. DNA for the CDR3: TGTGCCAGCACCGTACAGGGAGGCTATGGCTACACCTTC.

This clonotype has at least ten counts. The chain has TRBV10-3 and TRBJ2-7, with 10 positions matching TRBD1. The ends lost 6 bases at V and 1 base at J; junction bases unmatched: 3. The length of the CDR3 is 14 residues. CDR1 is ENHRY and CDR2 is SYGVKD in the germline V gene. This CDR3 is CAIRPGQGSYEQYF. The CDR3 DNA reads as TGTGCCATCAGGCCGGGACAGGGGTCCTACGAGCAGTACTTC.

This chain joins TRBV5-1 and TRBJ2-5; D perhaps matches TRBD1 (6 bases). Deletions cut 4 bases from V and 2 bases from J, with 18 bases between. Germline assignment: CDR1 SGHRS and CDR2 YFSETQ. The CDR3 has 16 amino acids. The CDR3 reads CASSPPTGLGQETQYF. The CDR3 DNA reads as TGCGCCAGCAGCCCCCCGACAGGACTGGGGCAAGAGACCCAGTACTTC.

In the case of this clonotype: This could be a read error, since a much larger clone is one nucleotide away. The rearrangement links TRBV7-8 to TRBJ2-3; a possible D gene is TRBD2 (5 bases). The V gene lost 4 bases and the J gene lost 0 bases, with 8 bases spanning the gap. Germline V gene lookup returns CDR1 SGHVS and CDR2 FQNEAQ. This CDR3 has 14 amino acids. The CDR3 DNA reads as TGTGCCAGCAGCTATAGCGAGAGCACAGATACGCAGTATTTT. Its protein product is CASSYSESTDTQYF.

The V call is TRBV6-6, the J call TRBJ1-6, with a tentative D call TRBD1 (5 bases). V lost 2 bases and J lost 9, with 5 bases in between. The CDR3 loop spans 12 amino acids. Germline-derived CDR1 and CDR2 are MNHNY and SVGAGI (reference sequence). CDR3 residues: CASSYGASPLHF. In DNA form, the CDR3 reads TGTGCCAGCAGTTACGGGGCTTCACCCCTCCACTTT.

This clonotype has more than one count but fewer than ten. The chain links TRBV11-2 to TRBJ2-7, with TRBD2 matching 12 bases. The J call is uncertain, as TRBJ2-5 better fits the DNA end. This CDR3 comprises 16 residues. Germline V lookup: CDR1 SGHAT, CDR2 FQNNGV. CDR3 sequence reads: CASSLDLAGGMETQYF. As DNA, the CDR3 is TGTGCCAGCAGCTTAGATCTAGCGGGAGGGATGGAGACCCAGTACTTC.

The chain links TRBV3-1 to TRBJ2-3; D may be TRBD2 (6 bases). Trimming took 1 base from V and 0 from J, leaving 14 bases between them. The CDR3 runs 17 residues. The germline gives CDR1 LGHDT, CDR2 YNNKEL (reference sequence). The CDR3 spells CASSQVWLASSTDTQYF. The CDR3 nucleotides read TGTGCCAGCAGCCAAGTCTGGCTAGCGTCTAGCACAGATACGCAGTATTTT.

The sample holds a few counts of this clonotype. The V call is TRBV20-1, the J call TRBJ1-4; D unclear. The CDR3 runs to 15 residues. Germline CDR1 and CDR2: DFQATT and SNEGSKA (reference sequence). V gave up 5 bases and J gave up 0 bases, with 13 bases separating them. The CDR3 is CSAYPTDATNEKLFF. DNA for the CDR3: TGCAGTGCTTACCCTACCGATGCAACTAATGAAAAACTGTTTTTT.

The CDR3, as DNA: TGCGCCAGCAGCTTCGCTGGGACAGGGGCTGACGGCTACACCTTC. It codes for CASSFAGTGADGYTF. The V gene is TRBV5-1, the J gene TRBJ1-2; TRBD1 agrees at 10 bases. With 2 bases clipped from V and 8 bases from J, the junction kept 9 bases outside the gene matches. The CDR3 extends over 15 amino acids. Germline lookup yields CDR1 SGHRS and CDR2 YFSETQ.

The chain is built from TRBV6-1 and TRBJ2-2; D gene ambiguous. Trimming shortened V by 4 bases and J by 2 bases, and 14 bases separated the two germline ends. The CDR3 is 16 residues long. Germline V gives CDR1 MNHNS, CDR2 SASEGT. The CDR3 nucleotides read TGTGCCAGCAGTGGTCGTCCGGGTCCTAACACCGGGGAGCTGTTTTTT. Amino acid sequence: CASSGRPGPNTGELFF.

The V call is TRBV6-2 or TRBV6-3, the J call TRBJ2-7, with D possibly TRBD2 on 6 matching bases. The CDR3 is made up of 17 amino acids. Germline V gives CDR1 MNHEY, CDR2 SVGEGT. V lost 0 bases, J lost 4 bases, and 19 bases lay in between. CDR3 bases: TGTGCCAGCAGTTACTCGGCCCGGGACTCCTTTAGGTACGAGCAGTACTTC. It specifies CASSYSARDSFRYEQYF.

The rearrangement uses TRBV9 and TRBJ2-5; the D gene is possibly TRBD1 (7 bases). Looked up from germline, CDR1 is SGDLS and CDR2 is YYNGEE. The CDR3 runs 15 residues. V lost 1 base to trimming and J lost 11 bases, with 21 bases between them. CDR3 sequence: CASSVRQGGVDRQYF. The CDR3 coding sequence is TGTGCCAGCAGCGTACGACAGGGAGGTGTCGATCGGCAGTACTTC.

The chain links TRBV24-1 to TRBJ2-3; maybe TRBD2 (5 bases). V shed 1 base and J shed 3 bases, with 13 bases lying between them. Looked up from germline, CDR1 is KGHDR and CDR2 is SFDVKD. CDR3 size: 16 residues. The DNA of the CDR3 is TGTGCCACCAGTGATTTTTCCGACTACTGGACAGATACGCAGTATTTT. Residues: CATSDFSDYWTDTQYF.

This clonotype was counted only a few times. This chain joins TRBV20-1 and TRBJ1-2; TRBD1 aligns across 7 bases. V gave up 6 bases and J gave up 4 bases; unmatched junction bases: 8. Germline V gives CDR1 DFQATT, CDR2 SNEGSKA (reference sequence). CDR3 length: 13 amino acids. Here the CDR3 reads CSAPRQGIYGYTF. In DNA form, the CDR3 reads TGCAGTGCCCCCCGACAGGGCATCTATGGCTACACCTTC.

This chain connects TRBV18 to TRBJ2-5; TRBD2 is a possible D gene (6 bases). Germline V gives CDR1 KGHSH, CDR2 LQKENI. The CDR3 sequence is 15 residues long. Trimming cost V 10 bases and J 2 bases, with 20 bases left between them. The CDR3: CATGGYGSNQETQYF. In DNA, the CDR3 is TGTGCCACTGGGGGGTACGGTTCTAATCAAGAGACCCAGTACTTC.

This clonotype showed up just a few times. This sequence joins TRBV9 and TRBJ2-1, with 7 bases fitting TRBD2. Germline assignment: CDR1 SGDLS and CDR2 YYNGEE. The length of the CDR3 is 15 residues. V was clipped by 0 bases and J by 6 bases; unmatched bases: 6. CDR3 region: CASSVAGLVGNEQFF. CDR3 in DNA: TGTGCCAGCAGCGTAGCCGGACTAGTAGGCAATGAGCAGTTCTTC.

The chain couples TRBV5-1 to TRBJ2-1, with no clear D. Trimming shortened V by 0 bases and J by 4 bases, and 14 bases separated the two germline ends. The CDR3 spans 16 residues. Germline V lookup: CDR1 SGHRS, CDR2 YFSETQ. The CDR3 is CASSLADRNRYNEQFF. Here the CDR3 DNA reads TGCGCCAGCAGCTTGGCCGATCGGAATCGGTACAATGAGCAGTTCTTC.

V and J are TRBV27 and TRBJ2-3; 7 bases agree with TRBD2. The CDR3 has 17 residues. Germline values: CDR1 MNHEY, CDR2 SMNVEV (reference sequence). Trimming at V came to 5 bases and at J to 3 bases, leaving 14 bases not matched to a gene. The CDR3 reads CASSLYFGLELTDTQYF. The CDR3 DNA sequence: TGTGCCAGCAGTCTCTACTTTGGACTAGAACTTACAGATACGCAGTATTTT.

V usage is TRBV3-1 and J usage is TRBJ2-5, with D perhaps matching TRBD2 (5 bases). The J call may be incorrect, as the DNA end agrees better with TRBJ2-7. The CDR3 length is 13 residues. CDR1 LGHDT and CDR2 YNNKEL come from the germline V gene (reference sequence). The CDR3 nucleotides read TGTGCCAGCAGCCGTCCAGGACTCTACGAGCAGTACTTC. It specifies CASSRPGLYEQYF.

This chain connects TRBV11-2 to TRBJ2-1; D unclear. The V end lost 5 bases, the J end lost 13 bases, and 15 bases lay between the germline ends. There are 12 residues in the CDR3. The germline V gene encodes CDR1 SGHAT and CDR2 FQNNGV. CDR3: CASSQIGPTQFF. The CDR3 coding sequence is TGTGCCAGCAGCCAAATCGGCCCAACCCAGTTCTTC.

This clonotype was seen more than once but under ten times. The CDR3 DNA reads TGCAGTGCTAGGGACAGGGGAACTTTTCGAACAGATACGCAGTATTTT. It encodes CSARDRGTFRTDTQYF. The chain links TRBV20-1 to TRBJ2-3, with 9 bases lining up with TRBD1. CDR1 and CDR2 from the germline V gene are DFQATT and SNEGSKA (reference sequence). Trimming cost V 3 bases and J 3 bases; bases outside gene matches: 10. The CDR3 extends over 16 amino acids.